Listed here are 27 T cell receptor beta chains from one sample, sequenced in a study of cytomegalovirus exposure and HLA in healthy donors. The PCR was carried out with 60 Vbeta primers and 13 Jbeta primers. The method was immunoSEQ multiplex PCR; TCRdb's version includes in-frame clones alone and lacks a portion of them. The top ten clones hold around 7.2% of a sample with over 95,000 clones, roughly three quarters of them seen once. Sequencing was carried out using PBMCs. Every receptor here comes from a female donor in good health and CMV-seronegative.

This rearrangement joins TRBV18 to TRBJ2-1, with 10 bases identical to TRBD2. Germline V CDR1 and CDR2: KGHSH, LQKENI. Trimming removed 3 bases from V and 4 bases from J; junction bases left unmatched: 9. The CDR3 extends over 17 amino acids. CDR3 nucleotides: TGTGCCAGCTCACCGATTAGCGGGGGGACCATATACAATGAGCAGTTCTTC. This codes for CASSPISGGTIYNEQFF.

The chain joins TRBV10-3 to TRBJ2-1; 11 positions match TRBD2. The length of the CDR3 is 15 residues. Per the germline V gene, CDR1 is ENHRY and CDR2 is SYGVKD. The V segment lost 7 bases and the J segment 3 bases; nucleotides outside the gene matches: 5. CDR3 nucleotides: TGTGCCATCAAACCTCTAGCGGGAGGCTACAATGAGCAGTTCTTC. It encodes CAIKPLAGGYNEQFF.

The J gene is TRBJ2-5, the V gene TRBV6-5; D remains ambiguous. V lost 10 bases and J 0 bases, leaving 6 bases between the germline ends. Germline loops: CDR1 MNHEY, CDR2 SVGAGI. The CDR3 sequence is 11 residues long. The CDR3 DNA is TGTGCCACCTTGTACCAAGAGACCCAGTACTTC. It encodes CATLYQETQYF.

V usage is TRBV5-1 and J usage is TRBJ2-1; D not certain. The CDR3 spans 14 residues. Germline CDR1 and CDR2: SGHRS and YFSETQ. Deletions cut 0 bases from V and 1 base from J, with 5 bases between. For the CDR3, the DNA is TGCGCCAGCAGCTTGGCTACTTCCTACAATGAGCAGTTCTTC. It encodes CASSLATSYNEQFF.

V usage is TRBV7-9 and J usage is TRBJ2-3; TRBD2 might be the D (7 bases). V shed 1 base and J shed 2 bases, with 13 bases lying between them. The CDR3 is made up of 16 amino acids. Germline CDR1 SEHNR, CDR2 FQNEAQ (reference sequence). Here the CDR3 DNA reads TGTGCCAGCAGCTTAGAGGGGAGGGGGTACACAGATACGCAGTATTTT. This sequence encodes CASSLEGRGYTDTQYF.

The gene calls are TRBV28 and TRBJ2-3; 8 bases are a match to TRBD2. Germline V gene sequence: CDR1 MDHEN, CDR2 SYDVKM. The CDR3 covers 13 residues. The ends lost 5 bases at V and 9 bases at J; junction bases unmatched: 7. The CDR3 spells CASSAGLAGTQYF. CDR3 in DNA: TGTGCCAGCAGTGCCGGACTAGCCGGAACGCAGTATTTT.

The chain joins TRBV6-6 to TRBJ2-5; no clear D gene. The V end lost 2 bases, the J end lost 5 bases, and 12 bases lay between the germline ends. The CDR3 contains 14 residues. From germline, CDR1 is MNHNY and CDR2 SVGAGI (reference sequence). CDR3 region: CASSYEYVSETQYF. CDR3 in DNA: TGTGCCAGCAGTTACGAGTACGTGAGTGAGACCCAGTACTTC.

The rearrangement joins TRBV7-2 to TRBJ2-1; no definite D call. The length of the CDR3 is 15 residues. Germline lookup yields CDR1 SGHTA and CDR2 FQGNSA. The V end was cut by 3 bases, the J end by 7 bases, with 16 bases between. The CDR3 region is CASSFRFTLWNEQFF. CDR3 coding DNA: TGTGCCAGCAGCTTCAGGTTCACGCTCTGGAATGAGCAGTTCTTC.

V gene TRBV5-1 combines with J gene TRBJ2-3; 11 positions match TRBD2. Losses at the gene ends were 0 bases for V and 5 bases for J; bases not matched to a gene: 5. This CDR3 comprises 16 residues. The germline gives CDR1 SGHRS, CDR2 YFSETQ. CDR3 sequence (DNA): TGCGCCAGCAGCTTGGGGCCTAGCGGGAGGAAAGATACGCAGTATTTT. This translates into CASSLGPSGRKDTQYF.

The rearrangement uses TRBV30 and TRBJ2-7; 10 nucleotides line up with TRBD1. The germline CDR1 and CDR2 sequences are GTSNPN and SVGIG (reference sequence). V gave up 5 bases and J gave up 0 bases; unmatched junction bases: 1. The CDR3 sequence is 13 residues long. Here the CDR3 reads CAWGTGASYEQYF. The CDR3 region has the DNA TGTGCCTGGGGGACAGGGGCCTCCTACGAGCAGTACTTC.

About this clone itself: Other DNA sequences in the sample encode the same CDR3. The chain recombines TRBV5-6 with TRBJ2-2, with 15 bases identical to TRBD2. The CDR3 has 17 amino acids. The V segment lost 4 bases and the J segment 8 bases; nucleotides outside the gene matches: 9. CDR1 and CDR2 (germline): SGHDT, YYEEEE. CDR3 in amino acids: CASSRAGLAGGTGELFF. The CDR3 region has the DNA TGTGCCAGCAGCCGAGCGGGACTAGCGGGAGGAACTGGGGAGCTGTTTTTT. Combining the CDR3 with reference TRBV5-6 and TRBJ2-2 gives the whole variable domain DAGVTQSPTHLIKTRGQQVTLRCSPKSGHDTVSWYQQALGQGPQFIFQYYEEEERQRGNFPDRFSGHQFPNYSSELNVNALLLGDSALYLCASSRAGLAGGTGELFFGEGSRLTVL.

This chain links TRBV11-1 with TRBJ1-1, with 11 bases identical to TRBD1. V was pared by 2 bases and J by 4 bases, with 6 bases of the junction left unmatched. Germline V gene lookup returns CDR1 SGHAT and CDR2 FQDESV (reference sequence). The CDR3 is 16 residues long. CDR3 region: CASSLRTGGGRTEAFF. CDR3 DNA: TGTGCCAGCAGCTTAAGGACAGGGGGCGGACGCACTGAAGCTTTCTTT.

This sequence joins TRBV6-4 and TRBJ2-2; possibly TRBD2 for D (5 bases). This CDR3 contains 14 residues. V was clipped by 0 bases and J by 3 bases, with 5 bases between them. Looked up from germline, CDR1 is MRHNA and CDR2 is SNTAGT. The CDR3 here is CASSDSRDTGELFF. In DNA, the CDR3 is TGTGCCAGCAGTGACTCGCGGGACACCGGGGAGCTGTTTTTT.

A few counts support this clone. V is TRBV30 and J is TRBJ2-5; maybe TRBD2 (5 bases). Germline-derived CDR1 and CDR2 are GTSNPN and SVGIG (reference sequence). This CDR3 spans 14 amino acids. Trimming left V 4 bases short and J 1 base short, with 13 bases between. The CDR3 sequence is CAWINLGSQETQYF. DNA of the CDR3: TGTGCCTGGATTAATCTGGGGAGCCAAGAGACCCAGTACTTC.

The V and J genes are TRBV5-1 and TRBJ2-1; 12 nucleotides agree with TRBD2. The CDR3 spans 17 residues. Germline V gives CDR1 SGHRS, CDR2 YFSETQ. Trimming at V came to 4 bases and at J to 4 bases, leaving 9 bases not matched to a gene. CDR3: CASSEAFGTSGYNEQFF. In nucleotides, the CDR3 is TGCGCCAGCAGCGAGGCTTTCGGGACTAGCGGGTACAATGAGCAGTTCTTC.

A word on this clone: A junction end diverges from the germline sequence, so it may reflect a read error. The J gene is TRBJ2-1, the V gene TRBV19; TRBD1 matches at 8 bases. The CDR3 is 17 amino acids. Germline V gene lookup returns CDR1 LNHDA and CDR2 SQIVND (reference sequence). CDR3 nucleotide sequence: TGTGCCAGTAGTATCCCTTGGGACAGGTCCTCCCACAATGAGCAGTTCTTC. Translation gives CASSIPWDRSSHNEQFF.

The chain recombines TRBV7-2 with TRBJ2-4; TRBD2 matches at 7 bases. CDR3 size: 13 residues. Germline CDR1 SGHTA, CDR2 FQGNSA. J lost 7 bases, V lost 5 bases, and 5 bases had no gene match. Here the CDR3 reads CASSPREGNIQYF. In DNA, the CDR3 is TGTGCCAGCAGCCCCAGGGAGGGGAACATTCAGTACTTC.

The chain couples TRBV7-9 to TRBJ2-7, with a tentative D call TRBD2 (6 bases). The CDR3 extends over 14 amino acids. CDR1 is SEHNR, CDR2 FQNEAQ, per germline (reference sequence). Trimming cost V 7 bases and J 2 bases, with 15 bases left between them. The CDR3 DNA reads as TGTGCCAGCATCCGGTCTGGCGGGGCCTACGAGCAGTACTTC. Its translation is CASIRSGGAYEQYF.

V usage is TRBV28 and J usage is TRBJ2-7; D is ambiguous. Trimming cost V 5 bases and J 5 bases, with 7 bases left between them. Per germline, CDR1 MDHEN and CDR2 SYDVKM. This CDR3 region has 11 residues. The CDR3 loop reads CASSLRNEQYF. In DNA, the CDR3 is TGTGCCAGCAGTCTCAGGAACGAGCAGTACTTC.

To note about this clone: A junction end diverges from the germline sequence, so it may reflect a read error. The chain couples TRBV7-7 to TRBJ2-7, with 8 bases that match TRBD1. The CDR3 is 14 amino acids. Looked up from germline, CDR1 is SSHAT and CDR2 is FNYEAQ (reference sequence). The CDR3 bases are TGTGCTAGCAGTCCGGGACAGGCCAACTACGAGCAGTACTTC. Its translation: CASSPGQANYEQYF.

Note on this clone: At one end the junction does not follow the germline gene, possibly because of a read error. In DNA form, the CDR3 reads TGCAGCTTTGACAGGGGGGACACTGAAGCTTTCTTT. This sequence encodes CSFDRGDTEAFF. The chain is built from TRBV29-1 and TRBJ1-1, with 9 bases lining up with TRBD1. This CDR3 spans 12 amino acids. The V gene's germline CDR1 is SQVTM and CDR2 ANQGSEA.

The chain employs TRBV25-1 and TRBJ1-1; no clear D. Trimming removed 1 base at V and 5 bases at J, with 8 bases between. Per the germline V gene, CDR1 is MGHDK and CDR2 is SYGVNS. The CDR3 contains 13 residues. The CDR3 protein is CASSESLSTEAFF. The CDR3 region has the DNA TGTGCCAGCAGTGAATCGTTGTCTACTGAAGCTTTCTTT.

The chain has TRBV7-9 and TRBJ1-2; D is ambiguous. The CDR3 extends over 13 amino acids. Trimming left V 1 base short and J 10 bases short, with 13 bases between. Germline assignment: CDR1 SEHNR and CDR2 FQNEAQ (reference sequence). CDR3 loop: CASSLEQLSYYTF. Here the CDR3 DNA reads TGTGCCAGCAGCTTAGAACAGCTCTCCTACTACACCTTC.

This clone was picked up one time. This chain links TRBV7-9 with TRBJ2-5; 9 positions match TRBD1. The V gene's germline CDR1 is SEHNR and CDR2 FQNEAQ (reference sequence). CDR3 length: 15 residues. V trimming: 5 bases; J trimming: 3 bases; junction bases outside the gene matches: 7. The CDR3: CASSAADRGKETQYF. The CDR3 coding sequence is TGTGCCAGCAGCGCGGCGGACAGGGGTAAAGAGACCCAGTACTTC.

The V gene is TRBV2, the J gene TRBJ2-5; 11 bases match TRBD2. Germline V gene sequence: CDR1 SNHLY, CDR2 FYNNEI. V shed 1 base, J shed 4 bases, and the junction held 2 bases outside the gene matches. This CDR3 comprises 15 residues. CDR3 sequence (DNA): TGTGCCAGCAGTGAAGGACTAGCGGGATTAGAGACCCAGTACTTC. Translated, it gives CASSEGLAGLETQYF.

The chain joins TRBV28 to TRBJ1-6, with TRBD1 matching over 7 bases. V lost 3 bases, J lost 7 bases, and 6 bases stayed unmatched. CDR3 length equals 15 residues. Per the germline V gene, CDR1 is MDHEN and CDR2 is SYDVKM. CDR3 nucleotide sequence: TGTGCCAGCAGTTTCGCCGACAGGGACAATTCACCCCTCCACTTT. Its translation: CASSFADRDNSPLHF.

The CDR3 is CAWSRGQGNEKLFF. CDR3 DNA: TGTGCCTGGAGTAGGGGACAGGGCAATGAAAAACTGTTTTTT. The chain recombines TRBV30 with TRBJ1-4, with 9 bases matching TRBD1. The junction had 3 bases not matched to a gene; V was cut back by 2 bases and J by 5 bases. Germline assignment: CDR1 GTSNPN and CDR2 SVGIG (reference sequence). The CDR3 covers 14 residues.